These T cell receptor beta chains were read from a single sample in a study of T cells in Graves' hyperthyroidism and ophthalmopathy. TCRdb re-called the multiplex PCR reads through MiXCR, storing one row per CDR3 protein. The sample yields 750,000 to 900,000 distinct CDR3 sequences, around 38% seen once. The sequencing sample was made of blood. The receptors shown here come from a man between 18 and 35 years old with Graves' hyperthyroidism. Both conserved end residues are part of each CDR3.

J gene,V gene,CDR3 protein
TRBJ1-1,TRBV5-1,CASRWSQGTTGAFF
TRBJ2-5,TRBV12-3/TRBV12-4,CASKWEGSETQYF
TRBJ2-5,TRBV7-9,CASRGQNQETQYF
TRBJ2-5,TRBV7-3,CASFIRDRGMQGETQYF
TRBJ2-7,TRBV12-3/TRBV12-4,CASSLVPSDEQYF
TRBJ1-5,TRBV19,CASSIGPIHQPQHF
TRBJ2-7,TRBV12-3/TRBV12-4,CASSFRVAGVDEQYF
TRBJ2-7,TRBV7-9,CASQWGNEQYF
TRBJ1-3,TRBV2,CASSYLASGNTIYF
TRBJ1-6,TRBV25-1,CASNRQLNSPLHF
TRBJ2-5,TRBV4-1,CASSQVRDRTQPQYF
TRBJ1-6,TRBV25-1,CASSEAGNNSPLHF
TRBJ1-3,TRBV7-6,CASSLEGRGKAGNTIYF
TRBJ1-6,TRBV9,CASSITTGVGTPLHF
TRBJ2-7,TRBV20-1,CSAPAGLAGDEQYF
TRBJ2-5,TRBV6-6,CASSYWGPETQYF
TRBJ2-7,TRBV4-1,CASSQGGEGYEQYF
TRBJ1-4,TRBV7-9,CASSLAGDRDEKLFF
TRBJ1-5,TRBV20-1,CSAISTSNQPQHF
TRBJ2-7,TRBV4-3,CASSQEVWTGSSYEQYF
TRBJ1-6,TRBV4-2,CASSQQSAPLHF
TRBJ2-2,TRBV20-1,CSASGVDSPTGELFF
TRBJ1-1,TRBV5-1,CASFWGGEAFF
TRBJ2-7,TRBV5-6,CASSLDAVSYEQYF
TRBJ2-2,TRBV29-1,CSVVSGGELFF
TRBJ2-6,TRBV10-3,CAISESGSGANVLTF
TRBJ2-7,TRBV7-6,CASSLDGLGEQYF
TRBJ2-7,TRBV14,CASSPGTSVGEQYF
TRBJ2-2,TRBV29-1,CSVPGVGGVFF
TRBJ1-4,TRBV20-1,CSARDRHREKLFF
TRBJ1-4,TRBV9,CASSVEQVANEKLFF
TRBJ1-2,TRBV10-3,CAISSGTGGYTF
TRBJ1-1,TRBV20-1,CSARYGTTNTEAFF
TRBJ1-4,TRBV2,CASSGDRGTNEKLFF
TRBJ1-4,TRBV11-2,CASSLGEGAEKLFF
TRBJ1-2,TRBV9,CASSVGTGGYGYTF